This T cell receptor beta chain was found in a study of blood T cell repertoires in COVID-19. Study context: Both acute and convalescent COVID-19 samples were obtained from the United States, Italy and Spain. T cells, B-cell-depleted T cells, or PBMCs supplied cDNA or gDNA.

In the source study's methods: By means of reference gene primer amplification, nucleated cell counts were estimated. Assay: immunoSEQ multiplex PCR; the TCRdb copy retains only in-frame clones and omits some. V and J calls and clone size are as listed in that table; D and trimming were resolved from the DNA. This table has tens of thousands of clones, over 70% appearing once. The CDR3 is 16 residues long. Germline V CDR1 and CDR2: SGHAT, FQNNGV. V lost 6 bases and J lost 0, with 16 bases in between. In its sample, this clone was seen once. The specimen was peripheral blood. This clonotype originated in a middle-aged man with active COVID-19. The chain uses TRBV11-2 and TRBJ2-3; no clear D. The CDR3 DNA is TGTGCCAGCAGTCGAAGACTCTTCCCTAGCACAGATACGCAGTATTTT. This translates into CASSRRLFPSTDTQYF.